This T cell receptor (beta chain) comes out of a study of shared clonotypes between healthy human individuals. Study-wide findings and caveats: Blood alone was sampled, and tissue repertoires likely differ.

Deep-level running was used for the assay. The table came from immunoSEQ multiplex PCR; TCRdb's copy has only in-frame clones and leaves some out. Among more than 400,000 clones listed, around 95% were seen once. Looked up from germline, CDR1 is SGHTA and CDR2 is FQGNSA. This CDR3 has 13 residues. V gave up 4 bases and J gave up 7 bases; unmatched junction bases: 3. Concerning this clone itself: Its antigen remains unknown.

This receptor was identified in a woman in her twenties or thirties in good health. The sample comprised naive CD4+ T cells sorted from blood. Noted subset: CD45RA+ positively selected. The chain has TRBV7-2 and TRBJ2-5; 10 positions match TRBD2. The CDR3 nucleotides are TGTGCCAGCAGCTCGCAGCGGGAGGGGACCCAGTACTTC. As protein: CASSSQREGTQYF.